The following is a T cell receptor beta chain sequence with its context. This sample stems from a study of T cell changes during pregnancy in multiple sclerosis. Method: immunoSEQ multiplex PCR; TCRdb's copy keeps in-frame clones and lacks some. The sample has about 55,000 clones, roughly 94% seen once; the top ten hold around 2.5%. This CDR3 is 15 amino acids long. The V end was cut by 3 bases, the J end by 3 bases, with 15 bases between. The germline gives CDR1 SEHNR, CDR2 FQNEAQ (reference sequence). Here the sequenced sample was CD8+ T cells from peripheral blood mononuclear cells, taken after pregnancy. The sequence derives from a female donor with multiple sclerosis, enrolled in a pregnancy study. V is TRBV7-9 and J is TRBJ2-7; D may be TRBD2 (6 bases). The CDR3 here is CASSFWRDAYYEQYF. CDR3 nucleotides: TGTGCCAGCAGCTTTTGGCGGGATGCGTACTACGAGCAGTACTTC.